The sequence of this T cell receptor beta chain was determined in a study of early T cells in non-severe SARS-CoV-2 infection. Study as a whole: Chains stayed unpaired after sequencing of bulk RNA from unsorted whole blood. General study points: Sequences matched to VDJdb favored anti-spike CD8 responses, while private and CD4 specificities were missed.

In its sample, this clonotype is medium-sized. Its specificity is not known. As part of library construction, unique molecular identifiers were attached to individual cDNA molecules. TCRdb fed the 5' RACE reads into MiXCR, producing one record per CDR3 protein. Of 25,000 to 30,000 distinct CDR3 sequences in the sample, 5.7% are singletons; the top ten hold less than 6%. This TCR derives from an adult who was a healthcare worker with PCR-confirmed SARS-CoV-2 infection or an uninfected control (not recorded which). Sequencing input: whole blood.

The CDR3 nucleotides are TGTGCCAGCAGTTACTCGATGGGAGGGGTTGAGCAGTACTTC. Protein: CASSYSMGGVEQYF. This sequence joins TRBV6-6 and TRBJ2-7; TRBD2 agrees at 7 bases. CDR3 size: 14 residues. The ends lost 0 bases at V and 7 bases at J; junction bases unmatched: 6. Germline CDR1 reads MNHNY; CDR2 reads SVGAGI (reference sequence).